This T cell receptor beta chain was profiled in a study of blood T cell repertoires in COVID-19. Study-wide context: PBMCs, B-cell-depleted T cells, or T cells provided the cDNA or gDNA that made up the material.

CDR1 is MNHEY and CDR2 is SVGAGI in the germline V gene. The CDR3 has 13 amino acids. The germline V and J ends were trimmed by 8 bases and 1 base, with 9 bases remaining between them. Authors' analysis steps: Reference gene primer amplification yielded estimated nucleated cell counts. Measured with immunoSEQ multiplex PCR; TCRdb has only the in-frame clones, and not every one. V and J calls and clone size are as listed in that table; D and trimming were resolved from the DNA. In the table there are about 190,000 clones, under 80% of which are singletons. This sequence originates from a woman aged 50 to 60 with acute or convalescent COVID-19. The sequencing sample was made of peripheral blood. This chain links TRBV6-5 with TRBJ1-3; D remains unclear. CDR3 in amino acids: CASVGSSGNTIYF. In DNA form, the CDR3 reads TGTGCCAGCGTCGGTAGTTCTGGAAACACCATATATTTT.